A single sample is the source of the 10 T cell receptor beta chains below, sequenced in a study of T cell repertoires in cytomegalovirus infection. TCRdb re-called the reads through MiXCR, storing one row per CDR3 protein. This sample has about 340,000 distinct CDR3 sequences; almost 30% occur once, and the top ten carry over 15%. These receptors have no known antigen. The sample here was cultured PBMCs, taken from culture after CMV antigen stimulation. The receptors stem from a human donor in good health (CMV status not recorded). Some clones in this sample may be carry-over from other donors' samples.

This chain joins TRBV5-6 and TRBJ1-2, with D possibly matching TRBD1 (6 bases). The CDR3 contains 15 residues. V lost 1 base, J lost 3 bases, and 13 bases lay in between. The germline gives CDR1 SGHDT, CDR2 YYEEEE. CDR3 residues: CASSLSPHRDYGYTF. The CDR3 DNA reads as TGTGCCAGCAGCTTGTCTCCCCACAGGGACTATGGCTACACCTTC.

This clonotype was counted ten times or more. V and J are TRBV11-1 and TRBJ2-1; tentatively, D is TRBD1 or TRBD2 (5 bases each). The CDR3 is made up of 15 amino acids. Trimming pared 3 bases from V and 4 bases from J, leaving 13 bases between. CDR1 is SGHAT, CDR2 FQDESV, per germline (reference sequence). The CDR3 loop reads CASSFTGPLYNEQFF. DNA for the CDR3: TGTGCCAGCAGCTTTACGGGACCACTATACAATGAGCAGTTCTTC. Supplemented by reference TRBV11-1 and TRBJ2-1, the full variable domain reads EAEVAQSPRYKITEKSQAVAFWCDPISGHATLYWYRQILGQGPELLVQFQDESVVDDSQLPKDRFSAERLKGVDSTLKIQPAELGDSAMYLCASSFTGPLYNEQFFGPGTRLTVL.

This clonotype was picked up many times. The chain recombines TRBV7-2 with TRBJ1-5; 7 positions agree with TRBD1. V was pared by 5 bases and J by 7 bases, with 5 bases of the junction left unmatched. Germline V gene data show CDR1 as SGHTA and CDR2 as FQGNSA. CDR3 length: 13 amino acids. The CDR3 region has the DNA TGTGCCAGCAGCCGGGACAGCCCCCAGCCCCAGCATTTT. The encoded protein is CASSRDSPQPQHF. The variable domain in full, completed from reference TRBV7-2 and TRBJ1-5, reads GAGVSQSPSNKVTEKGKDVELRCDPISGHTALYWYRQSLGQGLEFLIYFQGNSAPDKSGLPSDRFSAERTGGSVSTLTIQRTQQEDSAVYLCASSRDSPQPQHFGDGTRLSIL.

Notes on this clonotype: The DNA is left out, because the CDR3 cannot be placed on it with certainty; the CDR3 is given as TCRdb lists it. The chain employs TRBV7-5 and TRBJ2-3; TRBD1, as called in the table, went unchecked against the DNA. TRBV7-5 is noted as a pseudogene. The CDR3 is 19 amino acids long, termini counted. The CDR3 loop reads CISVPEVYSGTGDMDTQYF.

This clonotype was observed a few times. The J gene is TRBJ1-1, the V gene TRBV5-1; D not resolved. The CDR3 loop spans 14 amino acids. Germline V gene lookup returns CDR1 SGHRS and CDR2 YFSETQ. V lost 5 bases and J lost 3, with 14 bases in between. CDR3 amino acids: CASRPAGSDTEAFF. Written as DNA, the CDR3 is TGCGCCAGCAGACCCGCGGGAAGCGACACTGAAGCTTTCTTT.

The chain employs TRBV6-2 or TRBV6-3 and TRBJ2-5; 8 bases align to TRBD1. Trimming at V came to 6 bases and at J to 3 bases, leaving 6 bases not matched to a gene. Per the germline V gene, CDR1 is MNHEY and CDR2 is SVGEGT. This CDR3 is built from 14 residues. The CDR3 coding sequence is TGTGCCAGCAGACTCCGACAGGGGAAAGAGACCCAGTACTTC. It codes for CASRLRQGKETQYF.

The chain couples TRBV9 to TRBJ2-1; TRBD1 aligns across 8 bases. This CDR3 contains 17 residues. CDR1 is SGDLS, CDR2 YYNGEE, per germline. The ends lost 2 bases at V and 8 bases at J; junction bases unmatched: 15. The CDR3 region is CASSVFRGPFNSDEQFF. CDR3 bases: TGTGCCAGCAGCGTGTTCAGGGGGCCCTTCAATTCGGATGAGCAGTTCTTC.

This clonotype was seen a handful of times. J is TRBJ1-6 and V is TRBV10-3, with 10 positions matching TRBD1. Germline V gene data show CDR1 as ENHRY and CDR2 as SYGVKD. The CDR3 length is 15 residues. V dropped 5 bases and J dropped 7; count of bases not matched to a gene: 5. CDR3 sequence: CAISTGQGGNSPLHF. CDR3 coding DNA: TGTGCCATCAGTACCGGACAGGGGGGAAATTCACCCCTCCACTTT.

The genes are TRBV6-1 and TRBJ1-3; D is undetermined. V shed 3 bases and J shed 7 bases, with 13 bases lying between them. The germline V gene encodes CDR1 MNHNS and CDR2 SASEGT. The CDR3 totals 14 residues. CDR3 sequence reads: CASSENTVANTIYF. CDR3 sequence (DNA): TGTGCCAGCAGTGAGAATACAGTAGCCAACACCATATATTTT.

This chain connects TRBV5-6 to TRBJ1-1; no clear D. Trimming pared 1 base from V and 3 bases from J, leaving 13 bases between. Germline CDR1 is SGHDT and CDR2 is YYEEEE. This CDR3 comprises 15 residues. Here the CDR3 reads CASSLYSSAYTEAFF. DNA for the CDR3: TGTGCCAGCAGCTTGTACAGTTCGGCTTACACTGAAGCTTTCTTT.